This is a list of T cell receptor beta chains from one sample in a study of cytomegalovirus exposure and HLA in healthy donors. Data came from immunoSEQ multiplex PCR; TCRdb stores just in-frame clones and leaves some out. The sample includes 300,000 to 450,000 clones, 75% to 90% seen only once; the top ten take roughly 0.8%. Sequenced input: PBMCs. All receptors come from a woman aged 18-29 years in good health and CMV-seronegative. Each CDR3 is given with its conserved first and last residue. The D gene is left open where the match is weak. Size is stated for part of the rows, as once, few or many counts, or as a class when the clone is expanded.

CASRVARQKGSEQFF	TGTGCCAGCAGGGTGGCTAGGCAAAAAGGGAGCGAGCAGTTCTTC	NA	NA	TRBV28	TRBJ2-1
CASSLTGGELFF	TGTGCCAGCAGCCTGACGGGCGGGGAGCTGTTTTTT	NA	NA	TRBV6-6	TRBJ2-2
CATSRGWTGEFEAFF	TGTGCCACCAGCAGAGGTTGGACAGGGGAGTTTGAAGCTTTCTTT	NA	TRBD1	TRBV15	TRBJ1-1
CASSSTETAYGYTF	TGCGCCAGCAGCTCAACCGAGACAGCCTATGGCTACACCTTC	NA	NA	TRBV5-1	TRBJ1-2
CASSLGRAGNQPQHF	TGTGCCAGCAGTTTAGGTAGGGCAGGGAATCAGCCCCAGCATTTT	NA	NA	TRBV28	TRBJ1-5
CASSPPRGAPYEQYF	TGTGCCAGCAGCCCGCCCCGGGGGGCCCCCTACGAGCAGTACTTC	once	NA	TRBV5-4	TRBJ2-7
CASATGVLGNSPLHF	TGTGCCAGCGCTACAGGCGTGTTGGGCAATTCACCCCTCCACTTT	NA	NA	TRBV27	TRBJ1-6
CASSVGAVQGGGYTF	TGTGCCAGCAGCGTAGGGGCGGTACAGGGTGGCGGCTACACCTTC	NA	NA	TRBV9	TRBJ1-2
CASRAGGASYEQYF	TGTGCCAGCAGAGCAGGGGGCGCGTCCTACGAGCAGTACTTC	NA	TRBD1	TRBV28	TRBJ2-7
CASMRGGPSNEQFF	TGTGCCAGCATGCGAGGGGGCCCCAGCAATGAGCAGTTCTTC	NA	TRBD1	TRBV28	TRBJ2-1
CASSRIGTGGPGTEAFF	TGTGCCAGCAGCCGAATCGGGACAGGGGGTCCGGGCACTGAAGCTTTCTTT	NA	TRBD1	TRBV28	TRBJ1-1
CASSKGAGANVLTF	TGTGCCAGTAGTAAGGGGGCTGGGGCCAACGTCCTGACTTTC	NA	NA	TRBV19	TRBJ2-6
CASSQDMPSEQYF	TGTGCCAGCAGCCAAGATATGCCGAGCGAGCAGTACTTC	NA	NA	TRBV14	TRBJ2-7
CASSRTRSTEAFF	TGTGCCAGCAGCAGGACAAGGAGCACTGAAGCTTTCTTT	NA	NA	TRBV13	TRBJ1-1
CASSKRGLDQPQHF	TGTGCCAGTAGTAAAAGGGGGCTGGATCAGCCCCAGCATTTT	NA	TRBD1	TRBV19	TRBJ1-5
CASSPPASGGNEQFF	TGTGCCAGCTCACCACCTGCTAGCGGGGGGAATGAGCAGTTCTTC	NA	TRBD2	TRBV18	TRBJ2-1